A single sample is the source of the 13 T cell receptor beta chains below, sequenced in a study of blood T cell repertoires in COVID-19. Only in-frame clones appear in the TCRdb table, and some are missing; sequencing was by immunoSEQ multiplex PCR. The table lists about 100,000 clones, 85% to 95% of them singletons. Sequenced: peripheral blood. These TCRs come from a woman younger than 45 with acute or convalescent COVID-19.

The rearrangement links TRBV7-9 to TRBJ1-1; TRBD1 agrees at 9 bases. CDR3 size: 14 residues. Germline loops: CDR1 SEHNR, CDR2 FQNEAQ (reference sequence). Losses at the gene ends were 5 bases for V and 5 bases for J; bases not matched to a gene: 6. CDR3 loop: CASSVGTGKTEAFF. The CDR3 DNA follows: TGTGCCAGCAGCGTCGGGACAGGGAAGACTGAAGCTTTCTTT.

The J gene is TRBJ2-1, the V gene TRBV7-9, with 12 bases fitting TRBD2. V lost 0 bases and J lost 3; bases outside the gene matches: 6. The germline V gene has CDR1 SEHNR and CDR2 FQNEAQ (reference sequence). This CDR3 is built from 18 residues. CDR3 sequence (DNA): TGTGCCAGCAGCTTAGCCCAGACTAGCGGGAGTGTCTACAATGAGCAGTTCTTC. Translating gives CASSLAQTSGSVYNEQFF.

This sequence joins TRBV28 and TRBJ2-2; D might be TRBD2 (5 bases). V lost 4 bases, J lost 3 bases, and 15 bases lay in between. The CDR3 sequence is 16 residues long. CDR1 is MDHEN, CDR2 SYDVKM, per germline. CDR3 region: CASSSLARTDTGELFF. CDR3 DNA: TGTGCCAGCAGTTCCCTAGCACGTACGGACACCGGGGAGCTGTTTTTT. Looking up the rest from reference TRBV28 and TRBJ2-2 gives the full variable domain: DVKVTQSSRYLVKRTGEKVFLECVQDMDHENMFWYRQDPGLGLRLIYFSYDVKMKEKGDIPEGYSVSREKKERFSLILESASTNQTSMYLCASSSLARTDTGELFFGEGSRLTVL.

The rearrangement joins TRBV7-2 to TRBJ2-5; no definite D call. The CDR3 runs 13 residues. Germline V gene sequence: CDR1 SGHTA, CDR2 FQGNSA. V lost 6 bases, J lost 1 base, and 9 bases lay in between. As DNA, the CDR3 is TGTGCCAGCAGTCCTTACATCCAAGAGACCCAGTACTTC. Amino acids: CASSPYIQETQYF. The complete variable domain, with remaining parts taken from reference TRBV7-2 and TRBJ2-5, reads GAGVSQSPSNKVTEKGKDVELRCDPISGHTALYWYRQSLGQGLEFLIYFQGNSAPDKSGLPSDRFSAERTGGSVSTLTIQRTQQEDSAVYLCASSPYIQETQYFGPGTRLLVL.

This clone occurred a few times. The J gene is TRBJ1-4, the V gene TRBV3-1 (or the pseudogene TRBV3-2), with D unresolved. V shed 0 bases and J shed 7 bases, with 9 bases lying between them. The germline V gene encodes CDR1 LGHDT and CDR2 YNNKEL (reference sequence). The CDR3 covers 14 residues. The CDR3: CASSQDFRGEKLFF. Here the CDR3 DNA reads TGTGCCAGCAGCCAAGATTTCCGAGGTGAAAAACTGTTTTTT.

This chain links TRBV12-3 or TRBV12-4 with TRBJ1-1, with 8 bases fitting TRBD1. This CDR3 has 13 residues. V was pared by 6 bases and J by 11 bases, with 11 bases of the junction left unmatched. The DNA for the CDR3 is TGTGCCAGCAGCACTCGGCGGACAGGGCGGGCTTTCTTT. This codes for CASSTRRTGRAFF.

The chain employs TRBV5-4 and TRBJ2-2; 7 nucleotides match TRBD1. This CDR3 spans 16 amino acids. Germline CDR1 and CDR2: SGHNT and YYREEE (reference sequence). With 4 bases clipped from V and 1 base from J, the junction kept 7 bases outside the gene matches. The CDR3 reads CASSPDRDGNTGELFF. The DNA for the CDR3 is TGTGCCAGCAGCCCCGACAGGGATGGGAACACCGGGGAGCTGTTTTTT. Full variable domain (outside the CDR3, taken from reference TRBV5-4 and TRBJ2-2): ETGVTQSPTHLIKTRGQQVTLRCSSQSGHNTVSWYQQALGQGPQFIFQYYREEENGRGNFPPRFSGLQFPNYSSELNVNALELDDSALYLCASSPDRDGNTGELFFGEGSRLTVL.

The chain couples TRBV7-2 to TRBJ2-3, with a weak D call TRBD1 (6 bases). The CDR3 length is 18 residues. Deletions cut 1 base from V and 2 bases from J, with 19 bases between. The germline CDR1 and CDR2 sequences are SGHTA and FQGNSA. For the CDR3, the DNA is TGTGCCAGCAGCTTAGATGGGGCCAGGGGCCCCTACACAGATACGCAGTATTTT. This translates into CASSLDGARGPYTDTQYF.

The CDR3 DNA reads as TGTGCCAGCAGCAACCCAGCGGGGCGCTCCTACGAGCAGTACTTC. It yields the protein CASSNPAGRSYEQYF. This rearrangement joins TRBV21-1 to TRBJ2-7; the listed D gene, TRBD2, was not tested against the DNA. TRBV21-1 is annotated as a pseudogene. The CDR3 totals 15 residues.

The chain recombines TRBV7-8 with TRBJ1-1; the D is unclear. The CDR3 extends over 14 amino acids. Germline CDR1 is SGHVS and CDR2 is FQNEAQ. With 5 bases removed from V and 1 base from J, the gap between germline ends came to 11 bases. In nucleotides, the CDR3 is TGTGCCAGCAGCCCAGGCAGGTCGAACACTGAAGCTTTCTTT. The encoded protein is CASSPGRSNTEAFF.

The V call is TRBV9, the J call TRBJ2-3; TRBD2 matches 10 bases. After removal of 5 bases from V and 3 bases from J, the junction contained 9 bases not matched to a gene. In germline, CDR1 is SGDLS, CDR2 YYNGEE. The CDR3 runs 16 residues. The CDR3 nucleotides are TGTGCCAGCAGTGGAAGCGGGGGGGCTTCTACAGATACGCAGTATTTT. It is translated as CASSGSGGASTDTQYF.

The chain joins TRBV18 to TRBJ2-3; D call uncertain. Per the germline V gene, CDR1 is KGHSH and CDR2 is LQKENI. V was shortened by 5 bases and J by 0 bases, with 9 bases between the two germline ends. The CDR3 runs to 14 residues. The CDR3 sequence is CASSSVLSTDTQYF. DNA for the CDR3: TGTGCCAGCTCATCCGTCCTAAGCACAGATACGCAGTATTTT.

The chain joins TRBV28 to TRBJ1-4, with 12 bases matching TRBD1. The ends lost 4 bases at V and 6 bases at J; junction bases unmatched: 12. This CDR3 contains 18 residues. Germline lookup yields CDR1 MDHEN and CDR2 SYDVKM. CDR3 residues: CASSSLGTGGALDEKLFF. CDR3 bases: TGTGCCAGCAGTTCCCTAGGGACAGGGGGCGCCCTAGATGAAAAACTGTTTTTT. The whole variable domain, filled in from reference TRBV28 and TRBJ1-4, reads DVKVTQSSRYLVKRTGEKVFLECVQDMDHENMFWYRQDPGLGLRLIYFSYDVKMKEKGDIPEGYSVSREKKERFSLILESASTNQTSMYLCASSSLGTGGALDEKLFFGSGTQLSVL.